One and the same sample provided the 32 T cell receptor beta chains below, sequenced in a study of blood T cells in healthy people across ages. Alongside a J-beta primer mix, a sample-barcoded 5' primer served in a second PCR lasting roughly 7 to 11 cycles. TCRdb independently ran MiXCR on the 5' RACE reads; one entry per CDR3 protein. The sample gives just over 800,000 distinct CDR3 sequences, 62% of which show up once; 28% is in the top ten. Sample: blood. These receptors were collected from a man younger than 40 in good health.

The chain recombines TRBV18 with TRBJ1-4, with D possibly TRBD1 on 5 matching bases. There are 12 residues in the CDR3. V shed 4 bases and J shed 8 bases, with 8 bases lying between them. Per the germline V gene, CDR1 is KGHSH and CDR2 is LQKENI. CDR3 DNA: TGTGCCAGCTCACTGGGGCACGAAAAACTGTTTTTT. Translated: CASSLGHEKLFF. The full variable domain, in which reference TRBV18 and TRBJ1-4 provide the parts outside the CDR3, is NAGVMQNPRHLVRRRGQEARLRCSPMKGHSHVYWYRQLPEEGLKFMVYLQKENIIDESGMPKERFSAEFPKEGPSILRIQQVVRGDSAAYFCASSLGHEKLFFGSGTQLSVL.

This clonotype was recorded a few times. The chain recombines TRBV7-9 with TRBJ1-1; 7 positions match TRBD1. CDR3 size: 13 residues. Germline V gene lookup returns CDR1 SEHNR and CDR2 FQNEAQ (reference sequence). Germline trimming cut 3 bases from V and 3 bases from J; bases unmatched to any gene: 1. The DNA of the CDR3 is TGTGCCAGCAGCTTTCAGGGGGACACTGAAGCTTTCTTT. Its translation: CASSFQGDTEAFF.

The CDR3: CASSHDGRDNQPQHF. The CDR3 DNA follows: TGTGCCAGCAGCCATGACGGACGGGACAATCAGCCCCAGCATTTT. The genes are TRBV4-2 and TRBJ1-5; D unresolved. The CDR3 length is 15 residues. In germline, CDR1 is LGHNA, CDR2 YNFKEQ. V lost 3 bases and J lost 3, with 12 bases in between.

The gene calls are TRBV3-1 and TRBJ2-7; D remains unclear. The CDR3 runs to 14 residues. Trimming removed 2 bases at V and 1 base at J, with 9 bases between. CDR1 is LGHDT, CDR2 YNNKEL, per germline (reference sequence). The CDR3 coding sequence is TGTGCCAGCAGCCAAATGCTGGAGTCCTACGAGCAGTACTTC. It specifies CASSQMLESYEQYF.

CDR3 protein: CASSLGTGFSNQPQHF. For the CDR3, the DNA is TGCGCCAGCAGCTTGGGGACAGGTTTTAGCAATCAGCCCCAGCATTTT. This chain connects TRBV5-1 to TRBJ1-5; the match to TRBD1 covers 7 bases. Germline assignment: CDR1 SGHRS and CDR2 YFSETQ. The V segment lost 0 bases and the J segment 0 bases; nucleotides outside the gene matches: 3. The CDR3 is 16 residues long.

A single count supports this clonotype. The rearrangement uses TRBV6-6 and TRBJ2-1, with no clear D. Germline V lookup: CDR1 MNHNY, CDR2 SVGAGI (reference sequence). V was trimmed by 2 bases and J by 0 bases, leaving 8 bases between them. This CDR3 is 15 amino acids long. CDR3 in DNA: TGTGCCAGCAGTTACAACCCGAGCTCCTACAATGAGCAGTTCTTC. This translates into CASSYNPSSYNEQFF.

The gene calls are TRBV6-2 or TRBV6-3 and TRBJ2-1, with D possibly being TRBD2 (6 bases). Germline CDR1 is MNHEY and CDR2 is SVGEGT. The CDR3 consists of 15 residues. V lost 2 bases and J 8 bases, leaving 16 bases between the germline ends. The DNA of the CDR3 is TGTGCCAGCAGTTACCCTAGGACTAATTCCCATGAGCAGTTCTTC. The encoded protein is CASSYPRTNSHEQFF.

V gene TRBV28 combines with J gene TRBJ1-2; 10 nucleotides line up with TRBD1. V was pared by 7 bases and J by 2 bases, with 10 bases of the junction left unmatched. Germline V gene data show CDR1 as MDHEN and CDR2 as SYDVKM. The CDR3 totals 16 residues. CDR3 amino acids: CASTFDRGHGNYGYTF. CDR3 in DNA: TGTGCCAGCACCTTCGACAGGGGGCATGGAAACTATGGCTACACCTTC.

This clonotype was observed a few times. V gene TRBV7-2 combines with J gene TRBJ2-5; 11 bases are a match to TRBD2. Germline V gene lookup returns CDR1 SGHTA and CDR2 FQGNSA. This CDR3 comprises 18 residues. V was clipped by 5 bases and J by 5 bases; unmatched bases: 16. DNA for the CDR3: TGTGCCAGCAGCCCCGGGGAGACTAGCGGGACCCCCCCTGAGACCCAGTACTTC. Its protein product is CASSPGETSGTPPETQYF. Combining the CDR3 with reference TRBV7-2 and TRBJ2-5 gives the whole variable domain GAGVSQSPSNKVTEKGKDVELRCDPISGHTALYWYRQSLGQGLEFLIYFQGNSAPDKSGLPSDRFSAERTGGSVSTLTIQRTQQEDSAVYLCASSPGETSGTPPETQYFGPGTRLLVL.

The gene calls are TRBV9 and TRBJ2-3, with TRBD1 matching 7 bases. The germline gives CDR1 SGDLS, CDR2 YYNGEE. The V segment lost 4 bases and the J segment 4 bases; nucleotides outside the gene matches: 6. The CDR3 loop spans 14 amino acids. The CDR3 nucleotides read TGTGCCAGCAGCTATGAAGGGGGCTCAGATACGCAGTATTTT. Translating gives CASSYEGGSDTQYF. Based on the CDR3 plus reference TRBV9 and TRBJ2-3, the full variable domain is DSGVTQTPKHLITATGQRVTLRCSPRSGDLSVYWYQQSLDQGLQFLIQYYNGEERAKGNILERFSAQQFPDLHSELNLSSLELGDSALYFCASSYEGGSDTQYFGPGTRLTVL.

There are a few counts of this clonotype. The rearrangement links TRBV6-5 to TRBJ2-7; TRBD2 matches at 7 bases. V lost 7 bases to trimming and J lost 2 bases; unmatched junction nucleotides: 8. This CDR3 comprises 14 residues. Germline-derived CDR1 and CDR2 are MNHEY and SVGAGI. CDR3 protein: CASIAGGGPYEQYF. The CDR3 nucleotides are TGTGCCAGCATAGCTGGGGGGGGTCCCTACGAGCAGTACTTC.

This clonotype was counted only a few times. The junction differs from germline at one of its ends, possibly a read error. The chain combines TRBV5-1 with TRBJ2-3; 7 nucleotides agree with TRBD2. Germline CDR1 and CDR2: SGHRS and YFSETQ. CDR3 length: 15 amino acids. CDR3: CASRLESGVVDTQYF. The CDR3 DNA follows: TGCGCCAGCAGGTTGGAAAGCGGGGTCGTAGATACGCAGTATTTT. The variable domain in full, completed from reference TRBV5-1 and TRBJ2-3, reads KAGVTQTPRYLIKTRGQQVTLSCSPISGHRSVSWYQQTPGQGLQFLFEYFSETQRNKGNFPGRFSGRQFSNSRSEMNVSTLELGDSALYLCASRLESGVVDTQYFGPGTRLTVL.

Details on this clonotype: A much larger clone differs from this one at a single base, so this may be a read error. The chain is built from TRBV7-9 and TRBJ2-1; 9 bases are shared with TRBD2. J was trimmed by 4 bases and V by 6 bases; bases with no gene match: 10. The germline gives CDR1 SEHNR, CDR2 FQNEAQ (reference sequence). The CDR3 extends over 16 amino acids. DNA for the CDR3: TGTGCCAGCAGACTAATCGGCGGGAGGGGTTACAATGAGCAGTTCTTC. Residues: CASRLIGGRGYNEQFF.

This clonotype was detected only once. The chain employs TRBV11-2 and TRBJ2-3; the D gene is possibly TRBD1 (7 bases). Germline V lookup: CDR1 SGHAT, CDR2 FQNNGV. The CDR3 has 17 residues. Deletions cut 2 bases from V and 8 bases from J, with 23 bases between. The chain's CDR3 is CASSLSRQGGLLCTQYF. CDR3 in DNA: TGTGCCAGCAGCTTATCGAGGCAGGGGGGCTTATTATGTACGCAGTATTTT.

This clonotype occurred a few times. This rearrangement joins TRBV27 to TRBJ2-1, with D possibly matching TRBD1 (5 bases). CDR1 and CDR2 (germline): MNHEY, SMNVEV (reference sequence). This CDR3 has 15 amino acids. V lost 6 bases and J lost 9, with 21 bases in between. CDR3 in amino acids: CASSISVLPDIEQFF. The CDR3 coding sequence is TGTGCCAGCAGCATCTCCGTTCTCCCGGACATTGAGCAGTTCTTC.

This clonotype appeared a few times. This rearrangement joins TRBV6-5 to TRBJ1-6; D is uncertain. V lost 6 bases, J lost 14 bases, and 23 bases lay in between. The CDR3 contains 15 residues. Germline CDR1 MNHEY, CDR2 SVGAGI. CDR3 region: CASRPRFTVVGTLHF. CDR3 coding DNA: TGTGCCAGCAGGCCTAGGTTCACAGTAGTGGGCACCCTCCACTTT.

The chain employs TRBV18 and TRBJ2-3; 8 nucleotides align to TRBD2. Germline lookup yields CDR1 KGHSH and CDR2 LQKENI. V lost 5 bases and J lost 3; bases outside the gene matches: 7. CDR3 length: 15 amino acids. Here the CDR3 reads CASSTRSGGTDTQYF. Written as DNA, the CDR3 is TGTGCCAGCTCAACCAGAAGCGGGGGTACAGATACGCAGTATTTT.

CDR3 in amino acids: CASSLAPSTYNEQFF. CDR3 bases: TGCGCCAGCAGCTTAGCCCCCTCCACCTACAATGAGCAGTTCTTC. The chain uses TRBV5-1 and TRBJ2-1, with D uncertain. This CDR3 contains 15 residues. Trimming pared 2 bases from V and 2 bases from J, leaving 11 bases between. The germline gives CDR1 SGHRS, CDR2 YFSETQ.

The V call is TRBV20-1, the J call TRBJ2-5; 8 nucleotides agree with TRBD2. Trimming took 2 bases from V and 2 from J; bases not matched to a gene: 10. Germline V gene lookup returns CDR1 DFQATT and CDR2 SNEGSKA (reference sequence). This CDR3 comprises 16 residues. The CDR3 DNA is TGCAGTGCTAGACCCACACTAGCGGAGCATCAAGAGACCCAGTACTTC. It yields the protein CSARPTLAEHQETQYF.

The chain links TRBV29-1 to TRBJ2-3; 9 nucleotides align to TRBD1. Trimming cost V 6 bases and J 2 bases; bases outside gene matches: 18. Germline values: CDR1 SQVTM, CDR2 ANQGSEA. The CDR3 extends over 18 amino acids. This CDR3 reads CSVEGQGASPDFTDTQYF. CDR3 DNA: TGCAGCGTCGAGGGACAGGGCGCTTCGCCCGACTTCACAGATACGCAGTATTTT.

The J gene is TRBJ2-1, the V gene TRBV20-1; D is perhaps TRBD1 or TRBD2 (5 bases each). The germline gives CDR1 DFQATT, CDR2 SNEGSKA (reference sequence). The CDR3 is made up of 16 amino acids. V lost 0 bases, J lost 5 bases, and 17 bases lay in between. CDR3 nucleotides: TGCAGTGCTAGAGATCCTCGGAGAGGGGCGGACAATGAGCAGTTCTTC. It specifies CSARDPRRGADNEQFF.

This clonotype has just a few counts. The J gene is TRBJ2-7, the V gene TRBV6-2 or TRBV6-3; TRBD2 matches 10 bases. The CDR3 is made up of 16 amino acids. The V and J ends lost 5 bases and 5 bases, in that order; junction bases with no gene match: 12. CDR1 and CDR2 from the germline V gene are MNHEY and SVGEGT. The CDR3 DNA sequence: TGTGCCAGCAGTCGCCATACTAGCGGGGACCCCCACGAGCAGTACTTC. Translated, it gives CASSRHTSGDPHEQYF.

This clonotype was detected only once. A read error may produce the germline difference seen at one junction end. The CDR3: CASSLVASSYEQYF. In DNA form, the CDR3 reads TGTGCTAGCAGCCTCGTGGCCTCGTCCTACGAGCAGTACTTC. The gene calls are TRBV7-7 and TRBJ2-7; D not resolved. The germline V gene encodes CDR1 SSHAT and CDR2 FNYEAQ (reference sequence). The CDR3 is 14 residues long.

This chain links TRBV6-7 with TRBJ1-5, with TRBD1 as a possible D gene (5 bases). TRBV6-7 is known as an ORF, though its function is uncertain. V lost 7 bases, J lost 1 base, and 14 bases lay in between. This CDR3 comprises 15 residues. The chain's CDR3 is CASKVNPGSNQPQHF. CDR3 sequence (DNA): TGTGCCAGCAAAGTTAATCCAGGGAGCAATCAGCCCCAGCATTTT.

The rearrangement joins TRBV5-1 to TRBJ2-5; D unresolved. Germline V CDR1 and CDR2: SGHRS, YFSETQ. The V end lost 0 bases, the J end lost 0 bases, and 12 bases lay between the germline ends. The CDR3 extends over 16 amino acids. For the CDR3, the DNA is TGCGCCAGCAGCTTGGGTGGCTCCCTGTACCAAGAGACCCAGTACTTC. The encoded protein is CASSLGGSLYQETQYF.

In DNA form, the CDR3 reads TGTGCCAGCAGCTTGTTGAGACAGCCGAACACTGAAGCTTTCTTT. It is translated as CASSLLRQPNTEAFF. The rearrangement links TRBV7-9 to TRBJ1-1; D is perhaps TRBD1 (5 bases). Looked up from germline, CDR1 is SEHNR and CDR2 is FQNEAQ (reference sequence). This CDR3 is 15 amino acids long. Trimming cost V 3 bases and J 1 base, with 12 bases left between them.

The gene calls are TRBV20-1 and TRBJ2-5, with a weak D call TRBD2 (5 bases). This CDR3 comprises 11 residues. V was clipped by 5 bases and J by 4 bases, with 8 bases between them. Germline V gene sequence: CDR1 DFQATT, CDR2 SNEGSKA (reference sequence). CDR3 loop: CSAPAAETQYF. CDR3 nucleotides: TGCAGTGCTCCAGCGGCAGAGACCCAGTACTTC.

The gene calls are TRBV30 and TRBJ1-4, with 9 bases lining up with TRBD1. Trimming cost V 2 bases and J 5 bases; bases outside gene matches: 6. The CDR3 is 15 residues long. Per the germline V gene, CDR1 is GTSNPN and CDR2 is SVGIG (reference sequence). Written as DNA, the CDR3 is TGTGCCTGGAGTCTAAAGACAGGGGGGAATGAAAAACTGTTTTTT. Translating it yields CAWSLKTGGNEKLFF.

This sequence joins TRBV25-1 and TRBJ2-1; TRBD2 matches at 11 bases. The germline V gene encodes CDR1 MGHDK and CDR2 SYGVNS. The CDR3 totals 14 residues. The V segment lost 4 bases and the J segment 9 bases; nucleotides outside the gene matches: 5. In DNA, the CDR3 is TGTGCCAGCAGTGGTAGCGGGGGGGCGATTGAGCAGTTCTTC. Translation: CASSGSGGAIEQFF.

The chain recombines TRBV30 with TRBJ2-7, with a weak D call TRBD1 (5 bases). This CDR3 contains 14 residues. The V gene lost 4 bases and the J gene lost 2 bases, with 15 bases spanning the gap. CDR1 and CDR2 from the germline V gene are GTSNPN and SVGIG (reference sequence). The CDR3 nucleotides are TGTGCCTGGACCTCGACAGCCCCTGCCTACGAGCAGTACTTC. This translates into CAWTSTAPAYEQYF.

This clonotype was picked up a small number of times. The chain carries TRBV29-1 and TRBJ2-7; D is unclear. This CDR3 has 12 residues. The germline V and J ends were trimmed by 6 bases and 3 bases, with 12 bases remaining between them. The germline CDR1 and CDR2 sequences are SQVTM and ANQGSEA. DNA for the CDR3: TGCAGCGTACGTAAGGACGGCTACGAGCAGTACTTC. Translation gives CSVRKDGYEQYF.

This sequence joins TRBV7-9 and TRBJ2-1; TRBD1 is a possible D gene (5 bases). V lost 5 bases to trimming and J lost 4 bases, with 12 bases between them. The CDR3 runs to 14 residues. Germline CDR1 is SEHNR and CDR2 is FQNEAQ (reference sequence). CDR3 in DNA: TGTGCCAGCAGCACCACGACAGAATACAATGAGCAGTTCTTC. This encodes CASSTTTEYNEQFF. The complete variable domain, with remaining parts taken from reference TRBV7-9 and TRBJ2-1, reads DTGVSQNPRHKITKRGQNVTFRCDPISEHNRLYWYRQTLGQGPEFLTYFQNEAQLEKSRLLSDRFSAERPKGSFSTLEIQRTEQGDSAMYLCASSTTTEYNEQFFGPGTRLTVL.